The clone carrying this T cell receptor (beta chain) was recorded many times. This entry comes from a study of spatial heterogeneity in lung cancer. Time point defined: sample taken at primary tumor resection. Extraction of whole RNA from tumor, nontumor lung or frozen PBMC preceded unsorted sequencing. A single record per CDR3 protein comes from TCRdb applying MiXCR to the 5' RACE reads. The sample has around 7,700 distinct CDR3 sequences, 5% to 6% seen once. This TCR came from a female donor with early-stage non-small cell lung cancer. The sample in question was normal lung tissue next to the tumor, obtained at surgery.

The CDR3 DNA is TGCAGTGTCCCACAGGGCGGTAATGAAAAACTGTTTTTT. This gives the protein CSVPQGGNEKLFF. The rearrangement joins TRBV20-1 to TRBJ1-4; D might be TRBD1 (6 bases). There are 13 residues in the CDR3. Trimming cost V 7 bases and J 4 bases, with 13 bases left between them. Germline loops: CDR1 DFQATT, CDR2 SNEGSKA (reference sequence).